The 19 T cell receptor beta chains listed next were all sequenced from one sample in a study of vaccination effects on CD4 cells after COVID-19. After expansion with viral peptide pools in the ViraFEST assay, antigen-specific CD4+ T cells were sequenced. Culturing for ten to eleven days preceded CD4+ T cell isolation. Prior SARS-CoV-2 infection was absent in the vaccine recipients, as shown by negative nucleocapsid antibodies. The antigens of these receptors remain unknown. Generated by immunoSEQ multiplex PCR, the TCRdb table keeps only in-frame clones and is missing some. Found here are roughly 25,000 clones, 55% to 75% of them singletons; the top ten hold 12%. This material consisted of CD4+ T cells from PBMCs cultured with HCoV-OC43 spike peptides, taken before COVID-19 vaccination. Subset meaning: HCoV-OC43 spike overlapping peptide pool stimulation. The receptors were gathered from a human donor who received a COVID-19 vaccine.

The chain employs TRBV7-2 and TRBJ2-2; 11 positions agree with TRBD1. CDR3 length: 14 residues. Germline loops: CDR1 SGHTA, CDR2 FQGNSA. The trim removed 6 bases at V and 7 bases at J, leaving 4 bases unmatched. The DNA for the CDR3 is TGTGCCAGCAGAACGGGACAGGGGGTCGGGGAGCTGTTTTTT. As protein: CASRTGQGVGELFF.

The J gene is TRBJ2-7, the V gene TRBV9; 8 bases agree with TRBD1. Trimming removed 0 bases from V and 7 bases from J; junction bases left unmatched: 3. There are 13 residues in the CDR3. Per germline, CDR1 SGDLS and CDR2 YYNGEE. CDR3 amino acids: CASSVGTGSEQYF. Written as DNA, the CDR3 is TGTGCCAGCAGCGTAGGGACAGGGAGTGAGCAGTACTTC.

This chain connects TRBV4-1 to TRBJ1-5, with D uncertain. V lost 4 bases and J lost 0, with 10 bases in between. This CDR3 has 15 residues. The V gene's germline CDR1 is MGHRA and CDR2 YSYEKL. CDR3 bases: TGCGCCAGCAGCCCCGTAGGGAATAGCAATCAGCCCCAGCATTTT. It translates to CASSPVGNSNQPQHF.

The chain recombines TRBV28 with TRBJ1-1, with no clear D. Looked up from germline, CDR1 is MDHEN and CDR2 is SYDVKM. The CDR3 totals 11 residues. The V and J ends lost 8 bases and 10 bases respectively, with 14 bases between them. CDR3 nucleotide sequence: TGTGCCAGCTACATTTTTGGGCTAGCTTTCTTT. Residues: CASYIFGLAFF.

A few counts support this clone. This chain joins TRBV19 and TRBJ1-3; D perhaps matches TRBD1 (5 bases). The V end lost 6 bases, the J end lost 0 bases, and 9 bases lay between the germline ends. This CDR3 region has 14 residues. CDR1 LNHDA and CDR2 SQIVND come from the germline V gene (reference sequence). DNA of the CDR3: TGTGCCAGTAGAATACAGGTCTCTGGAAACACCATATATTTT. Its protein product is CASRIQVSGNTIYF. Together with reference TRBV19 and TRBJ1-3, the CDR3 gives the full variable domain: DGGITQSPKYLFRKEGQNVTLSCEQNLNHDAMYWYRQDPGQGLRLIYYSQIVNDFQKGDIAEGYSVSREKKESFPLTVTSAQKNPTAFYLCASRIQVSGNTIYFGEGSWLTVV.

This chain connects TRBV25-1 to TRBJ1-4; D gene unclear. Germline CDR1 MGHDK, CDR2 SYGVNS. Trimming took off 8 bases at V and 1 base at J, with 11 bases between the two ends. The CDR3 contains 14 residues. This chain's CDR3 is CASGEGGTNEKLFF. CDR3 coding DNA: TGTGCCAGCGGAGAGGGAGGAACTAATGAAAAACTGTTTTTT.

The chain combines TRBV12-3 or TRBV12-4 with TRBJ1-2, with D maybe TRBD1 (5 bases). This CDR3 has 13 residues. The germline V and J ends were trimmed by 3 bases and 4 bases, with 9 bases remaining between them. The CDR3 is CASSLGEFYGYTF. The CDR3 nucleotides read TGTGCCAGCAGTTTGGGGGAATTCTATGGCTACACCTTC.

CDR3 residues: CASSLGGSSSYNEQFF. The CDR3 DNA is TGCGCCAGCAGCTTGGGGGGGTCCAGCTCCTACAATGAGCAGTTCTTC. This chain connects TRBV5-1 to TRBJ2-1; D assignment may be TRBD1 or TRBD2 (5 bases each). Trimming took off 0 bases at V and 0 bases at J, with 10 bases between the two ends. The CDR3 length is 16 residues. In germline, CDR1 is SGHRS, CDR2 YFSETQ.

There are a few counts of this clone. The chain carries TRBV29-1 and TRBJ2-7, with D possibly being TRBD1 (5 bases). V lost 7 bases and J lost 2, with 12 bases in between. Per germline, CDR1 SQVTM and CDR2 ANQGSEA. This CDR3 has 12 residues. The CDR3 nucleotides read TGCAGCGCTCCACAGGCTACCTACGAGCAGTACTTC. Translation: CSAPQATYEQYF.

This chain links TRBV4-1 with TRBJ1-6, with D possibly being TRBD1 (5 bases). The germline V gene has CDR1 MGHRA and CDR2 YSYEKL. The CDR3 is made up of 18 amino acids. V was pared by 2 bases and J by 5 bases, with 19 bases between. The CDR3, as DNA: TGCGCCAGCAGCCAAATTATAAGGGGCCCTTTCAATAATTCACCCCTCCACTTT. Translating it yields CASSQIIRGPFNNSPLHF.

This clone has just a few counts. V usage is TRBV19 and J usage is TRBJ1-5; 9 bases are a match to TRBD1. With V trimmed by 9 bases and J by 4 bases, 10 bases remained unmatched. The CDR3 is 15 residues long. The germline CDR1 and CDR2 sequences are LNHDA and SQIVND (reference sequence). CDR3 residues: CASRRDRVSNQPQHF. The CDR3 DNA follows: TGTGCCAGCCGCCGGGACAGGGTCTCGAATCAGCCCCAGCATTTT.

CDR3 region: CASSSTDAPGETQYF. The CDR3 DNA reads TGCGCCAGCAGCTCTACCGACGCCCCAGGAGAGACCCAGTACTTC. The chain combines TRBV5-1 with TRBJ2-5; D gene uncertain. The CDR3 extends over 15 amino acids. CDR1 is SGHRS, CDR2 YFSETQ, per germline. Trimming took off 3 bases at V and 4 bases at J, with 16 bases between the two ends.

The chain's CDR3 is CASGRELDTDTQYF. Written as DNA, the CDR3 is TGTGCTAGTGGCCGCGAACTCGACACAGATACGCAGTATTTT. The chain employs TRBV12-5 and TRBJ2-3; no firm D call. V was pared by 6 bases and J by 2 bases, with 12 bases between. CDR1 is LGHNT, CDR2 FRNRAP, per germline. This CDR3 region has 14 residues.

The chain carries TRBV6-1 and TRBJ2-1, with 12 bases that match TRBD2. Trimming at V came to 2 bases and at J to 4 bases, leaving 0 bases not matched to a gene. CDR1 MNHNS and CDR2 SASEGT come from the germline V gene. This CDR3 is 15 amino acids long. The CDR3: CASSELAGGYNEQFF. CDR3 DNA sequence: TGTGCCAGCAGTGAACTAGCGGGAGGGTACAATGAGCAGTTCTTC.

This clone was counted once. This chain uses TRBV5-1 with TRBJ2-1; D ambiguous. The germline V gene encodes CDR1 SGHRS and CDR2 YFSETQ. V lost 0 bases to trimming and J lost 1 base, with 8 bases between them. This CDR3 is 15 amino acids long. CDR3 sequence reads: CASSLGDRSYNEQFF. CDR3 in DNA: TGCGCCAGCAGCTTGGGAGACCGATCCTACAATGAGCAGTTCTTC.

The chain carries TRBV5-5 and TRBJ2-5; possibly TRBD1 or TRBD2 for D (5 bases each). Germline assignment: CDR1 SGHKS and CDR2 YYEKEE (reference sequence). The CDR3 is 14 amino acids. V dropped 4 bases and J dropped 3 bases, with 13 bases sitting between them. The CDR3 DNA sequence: TGTGCCAGCAGCCAGGGACCCAACAAAGAGACCCAGTACTTC. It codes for CASSQGPNKETQYF.

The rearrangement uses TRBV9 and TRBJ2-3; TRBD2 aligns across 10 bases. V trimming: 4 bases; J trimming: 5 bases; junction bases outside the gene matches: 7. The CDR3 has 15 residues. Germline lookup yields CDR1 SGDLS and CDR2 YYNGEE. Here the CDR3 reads CASSRVAGGGDTQYF. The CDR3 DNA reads TGTGCCAGCAGCCGAGTAGCGGGGGGTGGAGATACGCAGTATTTT.

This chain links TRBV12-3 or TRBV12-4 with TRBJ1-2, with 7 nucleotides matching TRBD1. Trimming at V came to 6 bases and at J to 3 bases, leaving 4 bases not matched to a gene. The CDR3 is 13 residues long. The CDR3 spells CASSTGQDYGYTF. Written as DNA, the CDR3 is TGTGCCAGCAGCACAGGACAGGACTATGGCTACACCTTC.

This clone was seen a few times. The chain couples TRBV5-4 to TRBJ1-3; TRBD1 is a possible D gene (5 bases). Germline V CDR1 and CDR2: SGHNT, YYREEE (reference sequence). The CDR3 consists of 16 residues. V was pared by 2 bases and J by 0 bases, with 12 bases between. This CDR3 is CASSFSGPNSGNTIYF. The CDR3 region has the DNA TGTGCCAGCAGCTTTTCGGGACCGAACTCTGGAAACACCATATATTTT.